The TCR beta chain described here comes from a study of blood T cell repertoires in COVID-19. Study overall: Italy, Spain and the United States were the sources of the convalescent and acute COVID-19 samples. T cells, B-cell-depleted T cells, or PBMCs provided the cDNA or gDNA that served as material.

In the original workflow: Researchers report that nucleated cell counts were estimated from reference gene primer amplification. Assay used: immunoSEQ multiplex PCR; TCRdb lists only in-frame clones, some missing. The V and J calls and clone size are taken from that table; D and trimming were inferred from the DNA. The sample has around 250,000 clones, around 88% seen once. This CDR3 has 12 residues. Germline-derived CDR1 and CDR2 are LGHNA and YNFKEQ. The germline V and J ends were trimmed by 4 bases and 8 bases, with 11 bases remaining between them. This rearrangement joins TRBV4-2 to TRBJ1-2; unclear D gene. What was sequenced was peripheral blood. The TCR sequence derives from an elderly man with acute or convalescent COVID-19. This chain's CDR3 is CASSPDLGGYTF. In DNA form, the CDR3 reads TGTGCCAGCAGCCCAGACCTCGGGGGCTACACCTTC.